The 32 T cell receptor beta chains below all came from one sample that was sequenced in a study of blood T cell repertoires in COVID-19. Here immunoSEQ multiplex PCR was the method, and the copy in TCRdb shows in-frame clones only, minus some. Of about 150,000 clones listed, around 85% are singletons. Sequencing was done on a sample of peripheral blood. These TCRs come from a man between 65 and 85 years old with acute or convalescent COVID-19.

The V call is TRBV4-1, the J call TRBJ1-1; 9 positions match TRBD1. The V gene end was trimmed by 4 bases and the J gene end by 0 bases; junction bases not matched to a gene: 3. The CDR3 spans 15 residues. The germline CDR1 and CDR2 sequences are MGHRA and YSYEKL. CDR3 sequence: CASSPRDRVNTEAFF. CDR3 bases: TGCGCCAGCAGCCCCCGGGACAGGGTGAACACTGAAGCTTTCTTT.

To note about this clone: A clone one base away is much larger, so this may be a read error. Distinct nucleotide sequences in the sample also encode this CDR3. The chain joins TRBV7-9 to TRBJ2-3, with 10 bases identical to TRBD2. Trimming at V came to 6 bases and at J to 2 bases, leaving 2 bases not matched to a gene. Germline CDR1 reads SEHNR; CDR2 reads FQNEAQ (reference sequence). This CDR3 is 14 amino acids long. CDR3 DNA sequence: TGTGCCAGCAGTACTAGCGGGAACACAGATACGCAGTATTTT. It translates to CASSTSGNTDTQYF.

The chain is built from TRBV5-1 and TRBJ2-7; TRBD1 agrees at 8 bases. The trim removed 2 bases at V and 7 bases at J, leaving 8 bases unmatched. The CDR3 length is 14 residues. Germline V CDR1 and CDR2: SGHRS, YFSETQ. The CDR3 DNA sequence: TGCGCCAGCAGCTTCGGGACAGGAACGCATGAGCAGTACTTC. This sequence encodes CASSFGTGTHEQYF.

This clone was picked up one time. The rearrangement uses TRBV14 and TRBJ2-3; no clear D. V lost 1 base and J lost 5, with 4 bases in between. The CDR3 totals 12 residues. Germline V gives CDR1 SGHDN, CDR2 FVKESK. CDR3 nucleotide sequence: TGTGCCAGCAGCCAAGCCCGAGATACGCAGTATTTT. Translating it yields CASSQARDTQYF.

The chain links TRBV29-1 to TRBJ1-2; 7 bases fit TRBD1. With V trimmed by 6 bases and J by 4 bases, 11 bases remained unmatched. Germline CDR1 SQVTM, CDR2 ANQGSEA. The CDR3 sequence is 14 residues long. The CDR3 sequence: CSVPMRQGFYGYTF. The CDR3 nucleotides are TGCAGCGTCCCCATGAGACAGGGATTCTATGGCTACACCTTC.

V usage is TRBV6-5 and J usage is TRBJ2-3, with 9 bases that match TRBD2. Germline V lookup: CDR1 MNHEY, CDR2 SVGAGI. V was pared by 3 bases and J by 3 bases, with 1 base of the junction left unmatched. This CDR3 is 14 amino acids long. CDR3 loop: CASSYSGRTDTQYF. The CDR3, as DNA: TGTGCCAGCAGTTATAGCGGGAGAACAGATACGCAGTATTTT.

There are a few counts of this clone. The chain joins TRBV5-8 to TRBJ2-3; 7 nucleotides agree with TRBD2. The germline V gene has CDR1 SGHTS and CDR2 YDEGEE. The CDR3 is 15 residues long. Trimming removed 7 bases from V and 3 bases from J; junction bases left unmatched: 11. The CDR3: CASRERDLFTDTQYF. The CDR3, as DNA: TGTGCCAGCCGGGAGCGGGATCTCTTTACAGATACGCAGTATTTT.

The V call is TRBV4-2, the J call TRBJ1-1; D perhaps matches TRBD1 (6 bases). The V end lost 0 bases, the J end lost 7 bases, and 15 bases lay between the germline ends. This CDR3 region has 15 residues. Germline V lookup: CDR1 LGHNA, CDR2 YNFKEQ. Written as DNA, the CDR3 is TGTGCCAGCAGCCAAGATCACAGGGTCGGCGGTGAAGCTTTCTTT. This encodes CASSQDHRVGGEAFF.

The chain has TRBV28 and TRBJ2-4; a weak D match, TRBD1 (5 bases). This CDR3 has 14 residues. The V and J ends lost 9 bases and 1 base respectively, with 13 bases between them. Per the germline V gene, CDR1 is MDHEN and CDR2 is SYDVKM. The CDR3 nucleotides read TGTGCCAGTAGTCGTCCAGGGGCCAAAAACATTCAGTACTTC. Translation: CASSRPGAKNIQYF.

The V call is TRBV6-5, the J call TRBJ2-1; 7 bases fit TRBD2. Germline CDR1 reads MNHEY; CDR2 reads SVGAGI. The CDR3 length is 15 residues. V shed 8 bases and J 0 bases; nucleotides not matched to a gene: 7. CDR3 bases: TGTGCCAGCCGCGTACTAGCGACCTCCTACAATGAGCAGTTCTTC. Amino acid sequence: CASRVLATSYNEQFF.

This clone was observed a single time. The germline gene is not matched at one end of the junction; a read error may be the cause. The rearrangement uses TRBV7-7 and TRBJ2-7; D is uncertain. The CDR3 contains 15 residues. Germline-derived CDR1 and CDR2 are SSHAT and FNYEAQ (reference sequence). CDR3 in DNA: TGTGCTAGCAGCCCATCTACGGGTCGCGCCTACGAGCAGTACTTC. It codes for CASSPSTGRAYEQYF. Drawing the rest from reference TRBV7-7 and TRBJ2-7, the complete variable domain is GAGVSQSPRYKVTKRGQDVTLRCDPISSHATLYWYQQALGQGPEFLTYFNYEAQPDKSGLPSDRFSAERPEGSISTLTIQRTEQRDSAMYRCASSPSTGRAYEQYFGPGTRLTVT.

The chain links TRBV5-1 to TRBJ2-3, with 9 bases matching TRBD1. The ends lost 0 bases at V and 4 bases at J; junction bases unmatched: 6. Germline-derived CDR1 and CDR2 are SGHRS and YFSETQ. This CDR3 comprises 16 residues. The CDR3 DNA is TGCGCCAGCAGCTTGGGGGGGACAGGGATGCCAGATACGCAGTATTTT. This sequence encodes CASSLGGTGMPDTQYF.

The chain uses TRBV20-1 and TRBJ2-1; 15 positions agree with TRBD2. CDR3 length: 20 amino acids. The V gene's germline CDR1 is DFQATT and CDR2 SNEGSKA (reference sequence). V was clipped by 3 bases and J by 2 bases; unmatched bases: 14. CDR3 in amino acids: CSASSQGGLAGGGAYNEQFF. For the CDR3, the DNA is TGCAGTGCTAGTTCCCAAGGGGGACTAGCGGGAGGTGGGGCCTACAATGAGCAGTTCTTC.

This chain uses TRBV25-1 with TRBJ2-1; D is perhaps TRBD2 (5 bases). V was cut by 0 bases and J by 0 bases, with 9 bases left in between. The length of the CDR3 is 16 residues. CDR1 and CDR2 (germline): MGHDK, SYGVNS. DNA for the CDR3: TGTGCCAGCAGTGAATACATGGGGAGCTCCTACAATGAGCAGTTCTTC. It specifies CASSEYMGSSYNEQFF.

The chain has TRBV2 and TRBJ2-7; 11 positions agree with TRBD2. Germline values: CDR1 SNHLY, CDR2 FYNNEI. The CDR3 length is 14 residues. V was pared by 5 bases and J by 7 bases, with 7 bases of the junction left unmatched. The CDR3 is CASSLLAGDDEQYF. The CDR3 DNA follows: TGTGCCAGCAGTCTACTAGCGGGAGACGATGAGCAGTACTTC. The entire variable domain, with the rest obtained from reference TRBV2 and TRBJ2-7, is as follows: EPEVTQTPSHQVTQMGQEVILRCVPISNHLYFYWYRQILGQKVEFLVSFYNNEISEKSEIFDDQFSVERPDGSNFTLKIRSTKLEDSAMYFCASSLLAGDDEQYFGPGTRLTVT.

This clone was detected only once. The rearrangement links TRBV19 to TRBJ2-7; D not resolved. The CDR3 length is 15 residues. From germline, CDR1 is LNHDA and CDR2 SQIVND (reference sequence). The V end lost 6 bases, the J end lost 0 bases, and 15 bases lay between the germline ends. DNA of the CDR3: TGTGCCAGTAGGGAACAGCCCTCATTCTCCTACGAGCAGTACTTC. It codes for CASREQPSFSYEQYF.

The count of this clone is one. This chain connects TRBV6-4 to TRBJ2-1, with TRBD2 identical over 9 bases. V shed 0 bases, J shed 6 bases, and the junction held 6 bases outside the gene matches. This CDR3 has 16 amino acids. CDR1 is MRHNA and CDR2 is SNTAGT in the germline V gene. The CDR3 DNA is TGTGCCAGCAGTGACTCCGGGCTAGCGGGACGCAATGAGCAGTTCTTC. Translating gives CASSDSGLAGRNEQFF.

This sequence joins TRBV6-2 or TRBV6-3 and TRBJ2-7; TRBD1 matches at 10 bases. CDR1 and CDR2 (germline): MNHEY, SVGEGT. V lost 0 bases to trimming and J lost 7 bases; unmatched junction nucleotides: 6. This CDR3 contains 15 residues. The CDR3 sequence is CASSYSPGTGVEQYF. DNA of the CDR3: TGTGCCAGCAGTTACTCCCCCGGGACAGGGGTTGAGCAGTACTTC.

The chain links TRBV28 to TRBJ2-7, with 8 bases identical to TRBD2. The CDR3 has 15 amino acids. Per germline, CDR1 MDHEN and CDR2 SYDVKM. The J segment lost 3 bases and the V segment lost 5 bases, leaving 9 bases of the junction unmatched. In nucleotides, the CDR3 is TGTGCCAGCAGTCTCAAGACTAGCGCCTACTACGAGCAGTACTTC. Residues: CASSLKTSAYYEQYF. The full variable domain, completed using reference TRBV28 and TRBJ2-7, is DVKVTQSSRYLVKRTGEKVFLECVQDMDHENMFWYRQDPGLGLRLIYFSYDVKMKEKGDIPEGYSVSREKKERFSLILESASTNQTSMYLCASSLKTSAYYEQYFGPGTRLTVT.

The CDR3 DNA sequence: TGTGCCAGCAGCTTCAGGGCTTCGAACACCGGGGAGCTGTTTTTT. It encodes CASSFRASNTGELFF. This chain joins TRBV7-9 and TRBJ2-2; TRBD1 is a possible D gene (5 bases). Trimming took 3 bases from V and 0 from J, leaving 8 bases between them. The length of the CDR3 is 15 residues. The germline CDR1 and CDR2 sequences are SEHNR and FQNEAQ (reference sequence). Drawing the rest from reference TRBV7-9 and TRBJ2-2, the complete variable domain is DTGVSQNPRHKITKRGQNVTFRCDPISEHNRLYWYRQTLGQGPEFLTYFQNEAQLEKSRLLSDRFSAERPKGSFSTLEIQRTEQGDSAMYLCASSFRASNTGELFFGEGSRLTVL.

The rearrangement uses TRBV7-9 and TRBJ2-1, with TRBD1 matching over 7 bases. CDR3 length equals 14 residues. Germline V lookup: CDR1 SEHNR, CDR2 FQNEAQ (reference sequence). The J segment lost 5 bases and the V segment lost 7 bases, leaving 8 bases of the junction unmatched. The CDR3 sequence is CASTLTTGDNEQFF. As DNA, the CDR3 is TGTGCCAGCACCCTTACCACAGGGGACAATGAGCAGTTCTTC.

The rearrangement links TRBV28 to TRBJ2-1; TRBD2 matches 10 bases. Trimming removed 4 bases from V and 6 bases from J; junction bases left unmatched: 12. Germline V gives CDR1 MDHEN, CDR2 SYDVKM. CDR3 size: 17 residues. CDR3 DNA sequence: TGTGCCAGCAGTTCCCCAAGCGGGAGGGACTACTTCAATGAGCAGTTCTTC. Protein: CASSSPSGRDYFNEQFF. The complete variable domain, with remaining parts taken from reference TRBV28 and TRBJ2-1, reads DVKVTQSSRYLVKRTGEKVFLECVQDMDHENMFWYRQDPGLGLRLIYFSYDVKMKEKGDIPEGYSVSREKKERFSLILESASTNQTSMYLCASSSPSGRDYFNEQFFGPGTRLTVL.

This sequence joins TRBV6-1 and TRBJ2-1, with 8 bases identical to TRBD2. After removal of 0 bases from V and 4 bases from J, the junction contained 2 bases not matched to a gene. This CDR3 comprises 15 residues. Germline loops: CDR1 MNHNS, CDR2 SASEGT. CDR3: CASSEATSVYNEQFF. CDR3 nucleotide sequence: TGTGCCAGCAGTGAAGCGACTAGCGTGTACAATGAGCAGTTCTTC.

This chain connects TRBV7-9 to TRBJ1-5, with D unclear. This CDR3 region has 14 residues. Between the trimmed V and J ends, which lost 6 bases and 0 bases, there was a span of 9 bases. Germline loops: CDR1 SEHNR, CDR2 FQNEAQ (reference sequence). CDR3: CASSSSVSNQPQHF. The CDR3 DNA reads TGTGCCAGCAGTTCCAGTGTTAGCAATCAGCCCCAGCATTTT.

CDR3 nucleotide sequence: TGTGCCAGCAGCCTCCCCGGGACAGGGGACCTCTCCTACGAGCAGTACTTC. Protein sequence: CASSLPGTGDLSYEQYF. The chain uses TRBV5-6 and TRBJ2-7, with TRBD1 matching 10 bases. With V trimmed by 4 bases and J by 0 bases, 10 bases remained unmatched. The CDR3 is 17 amino acids. CDR1 and CDR2 from the germline V gene are SGHDT and YYEEEE. Supplemented by reference TRBV5-6 and TRBJ2-7, the full variable domain reads DAGVTQSPTHLIKTRGQQVTLRCSPKSGHDTVSWYQQALGQGPQFIFQYYEEEERQRGNFPDRFSGHQFPNYSSELNVNALLLGDSALYLCASSLPGTGDLSYEQYFGPGTRLTVT.

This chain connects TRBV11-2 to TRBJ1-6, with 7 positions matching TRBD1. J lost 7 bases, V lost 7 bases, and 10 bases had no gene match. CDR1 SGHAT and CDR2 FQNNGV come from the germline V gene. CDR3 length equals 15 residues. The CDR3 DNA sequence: TGTGCCAGCACCCCCTACAGGGGAGGAAATTCACCCCTCCACTTT. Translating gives CASTPYRGGNSPLHF.

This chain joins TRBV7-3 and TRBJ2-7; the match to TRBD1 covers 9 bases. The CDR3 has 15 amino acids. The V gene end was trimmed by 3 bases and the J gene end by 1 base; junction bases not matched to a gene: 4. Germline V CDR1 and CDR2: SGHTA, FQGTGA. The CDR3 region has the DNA TGTGCCAGCAGCTTGGGACAGGGTACTTCCTACGAGCAGTACTTC. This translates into CASSLGQGTSYEQYF.

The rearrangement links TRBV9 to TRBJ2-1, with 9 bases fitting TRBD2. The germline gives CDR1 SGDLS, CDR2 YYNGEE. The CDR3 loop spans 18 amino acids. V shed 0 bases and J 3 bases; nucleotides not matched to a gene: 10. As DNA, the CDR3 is TGTGCCAGCAGCGTAGGTCTAGCGGGATCCTCTCGCTACAATGAGCAGTTCTTC. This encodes CASSVGLAGSSRYNEQFF.

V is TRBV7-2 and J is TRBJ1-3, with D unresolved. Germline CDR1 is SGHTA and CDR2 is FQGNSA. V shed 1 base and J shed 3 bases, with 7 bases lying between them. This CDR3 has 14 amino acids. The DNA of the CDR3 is TGTGCCAGCAGCTTAGGAGGGAATGGAAACACCATATATTTT. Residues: CASSLGGNGNTIYF.

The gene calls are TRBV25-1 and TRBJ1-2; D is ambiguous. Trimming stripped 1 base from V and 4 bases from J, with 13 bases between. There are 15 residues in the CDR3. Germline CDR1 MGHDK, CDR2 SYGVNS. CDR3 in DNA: TGTGCCAGCAGTGAATCCGGAGGCGCAAGCTATGGCTACACCTTC. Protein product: CASSESGGASYGYTF.

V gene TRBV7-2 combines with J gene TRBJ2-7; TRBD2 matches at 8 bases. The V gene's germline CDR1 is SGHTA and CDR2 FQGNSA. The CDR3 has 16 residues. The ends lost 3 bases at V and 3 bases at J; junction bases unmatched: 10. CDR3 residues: CASSLASSGSGYEQYF. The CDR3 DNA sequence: TGTGCCAGCAGCTTGGCTTCTAGCGGGTCGGGCTACGAGCAGTACTTC.

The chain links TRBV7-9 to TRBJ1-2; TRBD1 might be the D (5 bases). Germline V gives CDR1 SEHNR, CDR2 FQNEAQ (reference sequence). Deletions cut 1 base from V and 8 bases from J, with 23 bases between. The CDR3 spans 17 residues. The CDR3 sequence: CASSLGAPNRSQGGYTF. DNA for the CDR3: TGTGCCAGCAGCTTAGGAGCGCCGAACAGGAGTCAAGGAGGCTACACCTTC.